This entry describes one TCR beta chain. Antigen specificity is unknown. This record belongs to a study of blood T cells in healthy people across ages. Study results and caveats: Any conclusive comparison of naive versus antigen-experienced cells was prevented by using unsorted PBMCs. Diversity figures derived from one million T cells were judged to underestimate the true value.

Primed by a sample-barcoded 5' primer and a J-beta primer mix, a second PCR proceeded for 7 to 11 cycles. TCRdb re-called the 5' RACE reads through MiXCR, storing one row per CDR3 protein. The table includes about 900,000 distinct CDR3 sequences, roughly 60% detected once. Staff drew 8 to 10 milliliters of peripheral blood from each donor. Every sample yielded at least 6.5 million isolated PBMCs. The clonotype was recovered from a man aged 25 to 45 in good health. The specimen was blood.

The CDR3 sequence is CSVQWATGTNYGYTF. CDR3 DNA sequence: TGCAGCGTTCAGTGGGCAACAGGGACTAACTATGGCTACACCTTC. The chain links TRBV29-1 to TRBJ1-2; D possibly corresponds to TRBD1 (6 bases). Germline assignment: CDR1 SQVTM and CDR2 ANQGSEA. The ends were cut back, 5 bases at V and 0 bases at J, with 16 bases in the middle. The CDR3 is 15 amino acids.